Sequencing of this T cell receptor (beta chain) was carried out in a study of blood T cells in healthy people across ages. The germline V and J ends were trimmed by 6 bases and 1 base, with 10 bases remaining between them. The CDR3 spans 13 residues. Germline CDR1 reads SGHDT; CDR2 reads YYEEEE. Turning to this clonotype: What it recognizes is unknown.

General study results and limits: It was held that diversity estimates obtained from one million T cells represented underestimates. The study lacked donor CMV status, which possibly confounded expanded clonotype changes.

Primed by a sample-barcoded 5' primer and a J-beta primer mix, a second PCR proceeded for roughly 6 to 12 cycles. Each sample yielded at least 3 million CDR3-containing paired-end reads. One entry per CDR3 protein results from TCRdb running MiXCR on the 5' RACE reads. This sample has approximately 1.5 million distinct CDR3 sequences, with about 45% found just once. V usage is TRBV5-6 and J usage is TRBJ2-5; the D gene is possibly TRBD1 (5 bases). This sequence was found in a young woman in good health. Sequences were obtained from blood. The CDR3 region is CASNVDSQETQYF. The CDR3 DNA reads TGTGCCAGCAATGTCGACAGCCAAGAGACCCAGTACTTC. The variable domain in full, completed from reference TRBV5-6 and TRBJ2-5, reads DAGVTQSPTHLIKTRGQQVTLRCSPKSGHDTVSWYQQALGQGPQFIFQYYEEEERQRGNFPDRFSGHQFPNYSSELNVNALLLGDSALYLCASNVDSQETQYFGPGTRLLVL.